This T cell receptor (beta chain) was observed in a study of blood T cell repertoires in COVID-19. As for the study in general: COVID-19 samples collected from the United States, Italy and Spain covered acute and convalescent phases. T cells, B-cell-depleted T cells, or PBMCs supplied cDNA or gDNA.

As originally analysed: It was from reference gene primer amplification that nucleated cell counts were estimated. Here immunoSEQ multiplex PCR was the method, and the copy in TCRdb shows in-frame clones only, minus some. V and J calls and clone size are those listed in that table; D and trimming were worked out from the DNA. The sample lists 200,000 to 250,000 clones; 83% were seen once. This clone was observed once. Per germline, CDR1 MNHEY and CDR2 SVGAGI. This CDR3 has 14 amino acids. Trimming stripped 10 bases from V and 4 bases from J, with 16 bases between. This chain connects TRBV6-5 to TRBJ2-2; D not resolved. Sample: peripheral blood. This clonotype originated in a human donor in a cohort sampled during active COVID-19. The CDR3, as DNA: TGTGCCACCCACCCCGGTTCGTTCACCGGGGAGCTGTTTTTT. It translates to CATHPGSFTGELFF.